These T cell receptor beta chains were read from a single sample in a study of blood T cells in healthy people across ages. TCRdb used MiXCR to reprocess the 5' RACE reads, holding one entry per CDR3 protein. The table lists around 2 million distinct CDR3 sequences, approximately 40% of them singletons. The sample comprised blood. All receptors come from a human donor in good health. Each CDR3 is given with its conserved first and last residue. The D gene is left open where the match is weak. Part of the rows lack a size; the others show once, few, many or a class for expanded clones.

d_call j_call v_call clone_size cdr3_aa cdr3_nt
. TRBJ2-7 TRBV5-1 few CASSLDSGNHEQYF TGCGCCAGCAGCTTGGATTCAGGGAACCACGAGCAGTACTTC
. TRBJ2-2 TRBV6-5 few CASRDGLQGTTGELFF TGTGCCAGCAGGGACGGCCTGCAGGGGACCACCGGGGAGCTGTTTTTT
. TRBJ1-4 TRBV21-1 . CASTITPNEKLFF TGTGCCAGCACCATAACCCCTAATGAAAAACTGTTTTTT
. TRBJ1-5 TRBV20-1 . CSASGNQPQHF TGCAGTGCTAGCGGAAATCAGCCCCAGCATTTT
. TRBJ2-7 TRBV12-3/TRBV12-4 . CASSLDEIYEQYF TGTGCCAGCAGTTTAGATGAGATCTACGAGCAGTACTTC
. TRBJ1-2 TRBV4-2 . CASSQDSRGNYGYTF TGTGCCAGCAGCCAAGATTCAAGGGGGAACTATGGCTACACCTTC
TRBD1 TRBJ1-4 TRBV12-3/TRBV12-4 . CASSPVPGQGANEKLFF TGTGCCAGCAGCCCGGTGCCGGGTCAGGGGGCTAATGAAAAACTGTTTTTT
. TRBJ1-1 TRBV10-3 . CATGTPGTPNTEAFF TGTGCCACCGGGACCCCTGGGACACCGAACACTGAAGCTTTCTTT
. TRBJ1-4 TRBV19 . CASSIAAVREELFF TGTGCCAGTAGTATAGCGGCAGTCCGAGAAGAACTGTTTTTT
. TRBJ1-1 TRBV11-2 few CASSSDFRTLLENTEAFF TGTGCCAGCAGCTCAGACTTCAGGACCCTGCTAGAGAACACTGAAGCTTTCTTT
TRBD2 TRBJ2-1 TRBV5-1 few CASKELAGGSYNEQFF TGCGCCAGCAAAGAACTAGCGGGGGGCTCCTACAATGAGCAGTTCTTC
TRBD2 TRBJ2-3 TRBV3-1 . CASKSSGGFSGTDTQYF TGTGCCAGCAAGTCTAGCGGGGGGTTTTCAGGCACAGATACGCAGTATTTT
. TRBJ2-5 TRBV9 few CASSGRTGKGTQYF TGTGCCAGCAGCGGTCGTACAGGGAAAGGTACCCAGTACTTC
. TRBJ1-1 TRBV2 few CASVRAGSEAFF TGTGCCAGCGTTCGGGCAGGGTCTGAAGCTTTCTTT
TRBD1 TRBJ2-7 TRBV3-1 . CASSQDQSGGPYEQYF TGTGCCAGCAGCCAAGATCAATCAGGGGGTCCTTACGAGCAGTACTTC
TRBD2 TRBJ2-7 TRBV4-2 few CASSLSGIAGGSSYEQYF TGTGCCAGCAGCCTGTCCGGAATAGCGGGGGGAAGCTCCTACGAGCAGTACTTC
. TRBJ1-6 TRBV15 few CATSRERRRDYNSPLHF TGTGCCACCAGCAGAGAGAGAAGACGGGACTATAATTCACCCCTCCACTTT
TRBD2 TRBJ2-7 TRBV20-1 . CSASKRTGGVYERYF TGCAGTGCTAGTAAGAGGACCGGGGGGGTATACGAGCGGTACTTC
. TRBJ2-1 TRBV5-1 . CASSLSTGSNEQFF TGCGCCAGCAGCTTGTCTACTGGATCCAATGAGCAGTTCTTC
. TRBJ2-1 TRBV19 few CASSPADWSSYNERFF TGTGCCAGTAGTCCAGCGGACTGGAGCTCCTACAATGAGCGGTTCTTC
. TRBJ2-4 TRBV5-1 many CASSRIVSGGGNIQYF TGCGCCAGCAGTAGGATCGTCTCCGGGGGCGGAAACATTCAGTACTTC
. TRBJ2-7 TRBV20-1 . CSARVTGYEQYF TGCAGTGCTAGAGTGACGGGGTACGAGCAGTACTTC
TRBD1 TRBJ1-2 TRBV12-3/TRBV12-4 . CAGSAGQWTGGYTF TGTGCCGGCAGCGCGGGACAGTGGACGGGGGGCTACACCTTC
. TRBJ2-1 TRBV6-2/TRBV6-3 . CASSYDLQGTKNEQFF TGTGCCAGCAGTTATGACCTACAAGGAACAAAAAATGAGCAGTTCTTC
. TRBJ2-7 TRBV6-1 few CASSELRYGYEQYF TGTGCCAGCAGTGAACTCCGATACGGGTACGAGCAGTACTTC
. TRBJ1-2 TRBV29-1 few CSVRTTIYGYTF TGCAGCGTTAGGACTACTATATATGGCTACACCTTC
. TRBJ1-2 TRBV7-2 few CASSPSWERGYTF TGTGCCAGCAGCCCATCATGGGAGCGGGGCTACACCTTC
. TRBJ1-3 TRBV4-1 . CASSQDRGNAIYF TGCGCCAGCAGCCAAGATAGGGGAAACGCCATATATTTT
TRBD1 TRBJ1-2 TRBV10-3 . CAIKGQVFQYGYTF TGTGCCATCAAAGGACAGGTCTTTCAATATGGCTACACCTTC
. TRBJ1-5 TRBV20-1 . CSAGTDDRNQPQHF TGCAGTGCTGGAACCGACGACAGGAATCAGCCCCAGCATTTT
TRBD1 TRBJ1-2 TRBV6-6 . CAIGTGGGGGYTF TGTGCCATAGGGACAGGGGGTGGGGGCGGCTACACCTTC
. TRBJ1-2 TRBV19 . CASSTPGDTTFYGYTF TGTGCCAGTAGTACTCCTGGGGATACAACGTTCTATGGCTACACCTTC
. TRBJ2-7 TRBV10-2 . CASSESMGSEQYF TGCGCCAGCAGTGAGTCGATGGGTTCCGAGCAGTACTTC
. TRBJ2-7 TRBV19 . CASSIVHQAAEQYF TGTGCCAGTAGTATCGTACACCAGGCTGCCGAGCAGTACTTC
. TRBJ1-1 TRBV12-3/TRBV12-4 . CASNPGLGPTEAFF TGTGCCAGCAATCCGGGACTGGGACCCACTGAAGCTTTCTTT
TRBD1 TRBJ1-4 TRBV4-1 . CASSQGRSAGGTNEKLFF TGCGCCAGCAGCCAAGGCCGAAGCGCAGGGGGCACTAATGAAAAACTGTTTTTT
. TRBJ1-2 TRBV6-5 . CASSSFNRYYGYTF TGTGCCAGCAGTTCCTTTAACCGCTACTATGGCTACACCTTC
TRBD1 TRBJ1-5 TRBV6-5 . CASSLTQGAYGPQHF TGTGCCAGCAGCCTGACCCAGGGGGCGTATGGGCCCCAGCATTTT
. TRBJ1-2 TRBV2 once CASFGTGISGYTF TGTGCCAGCTTCGGTACGGGGATCAGCGGCTACACCTTC
. TRBJ1-1 TRBV29-1 . CSVSAGGMNTEAFF TGCAGCGTTTCAGCAGGTGGGATGAACACTGAAGCTTTCTTT
TRBD1 TRBJ1-2 TRBV12-3/TRBV12-4 . CASRLSTGEYYGYTF TGTGCCAGCAGACTGTCAACAGGGGAATACTATGGCTACACCTTC
. TRBJ2-7 TRBV5-6 . CASTLRGDYEQYF TGTGCCAGCACCCTAAGGGGGGACTACGAGCAGTACTTC